This entry is about one T cell receptor (beta chain). Its antigen is not known. The TCR beta libraries were generated through quantitative 5'-RACE incorporating molecular barcodes. TCRdb redid the calling of the 5' RACE reads with MiXCR, one entry per CDR3 protein. The data show approximately 150,000 distinct CDR3 sequences, approximately 17% seen once. This record comes from a study of CD8 T cells in ankylosing spondylitis. Study results and limitations: Within ankylosing spondylitis blood, a TCR beta motif made up of eight highly homologous variants appeared to be characteristic.

Trimming took 7 bases from V and 6 from J, leaving 7 bases between them. The CDR3 runs to 11 residues. Germline V lookup: CDR1 MNHEY, CDR2 SVGEGT. This TCR came from a male donor with ankylosing spondylitis. Specimen: blood, either unsorted or a sorted T cell fraction (not recorded which). The V and J genes are TRBV6-2 or TRBV6-3 and TRBJ2-1; D remains unclear. CDR3 bases: TGTGCCAGCAACCTTGGCAATGAGCAGTTCTTC. Translating it yields CASNLGNEQFF.